The sequence of this T cell receptor beta chain was determined in a study of T cells after yellow fever vaccination. The study's findings and limits: Some clonotypes, a small share, were shared between CD4 and CD8 compartments.

Each CDR3 protein gets one entry after TCRdb re-called the 5' RACE reads with MiXCR. The sample lists some 160,000 distinct CDR3 sequences; roughly 9% were seen once. The V and J ends lost 2 bases and 4 bases respectively, with 12 bases between them. CDR1 and CDR2 from the germline V gene are LGHNA and YSLEER. There are 15 residues in the CDR3. This clonotype was detected a few times. Its antigen remains unidentified. The sequenced sample was CD8+ T cells sorted from PBMCs, obtained 45 days after the yellow fever booster vaccination. This TCR derives from a young man who received the YFV17D yellow fever vaccine. The V gene is TRBV4-3, the J gene TRBJ1-5; D remains unclear. In nucleotides, the CDR3 is TGCGCCAGCAGCCAATTCCTCGGTGGGAATCAGCCCCAGCATTTT. Amino acids: CASSQFLGGNQPQHF.